Sequencing of this T cell receptor beta chain was carried out in a study of blood T cell repertoires in COVID-19. Sequencing was performed with immunoSEQ multiplex PCR; in TCRdb, only in-frame clones are kept and a portion is missing. This sample carries about 42,000 clones, roughly 90% of them seen once, and the ten largest clones take more than 20%. The specimen was peripheral blood. The origin of this receptor is a woman of 80 years or more in a cohort sampled during active or convalescent COVID-19.

CDR3 bases: TGTGCCAGCAGCCCCACCCGGGACACCCACTATGGCTACACCTTC. It translates to CASSPTRDTHYGYTF. V is TRBV7-2 and J is TRBJ1-2; tentatively, D is TRBD1 (6 bases). The germline V gene has CDR1 SGHTA and CDR2 FQGNSA. The CDR3 consists of 15 residues. Trimming removed 5 bases from V and 3 bases from J, with 16 bases in between.